Sequencing of this T cell receptor (beta chain) was carried out in a study of T cell responses to AZD1222 COVID-19 vaccine. Some clones are missing from TCRdb's copy, which holds only in-frame ones; the method was immunoSEQ multiplex PCR. The sample consists of approximately 190,000 clones, over 85% of them appearing once. Regarding this clone: As yet, its antigen is unknown.

Study-level findings and limits: Unmutated variant regions reportedly attract nearly half of all spike-specific TCRs. The CD4 TCRs associated with vaccination extended across spike and predominated at 160-218 and 743-854. The donor cohort was predominantly white British with a female majority, and clonal diversity may have been underestimated.

Timing groups of about 4 and about 12 weeks for second doses were pooled. V was clipped by 6 bases and J by 0 bases, with 14 bases between them. CDR3 size: 15 residues. CDR1 is LNHDA and CDR2 is SQIVND in the germline V gene (reference sequence). The rearrangement uses TRBV19 and TRBJ1-1; D remains ambiguous. The specimen was peripheral blood, collected 28 days after the second AZD1222 dose. This clonotype originated in an adult who received the AZD1222 COVID-19 vaccine. CDR3 loop: CASSPNTALNTEAFF. The CDR3 DNA reads TGTGCCAGTAGCCCCAACACAGCCCTGAACACTGAAGCTTTCTTT.